This T cell receptor (beta chain) is drawn from a study of T cell changes during pregnancy in multiple sclerosis. Sequenced by immunoSEQ multiplex PCR; TCRdb stores in-frame clones only, minus some. The table includes tens of thousands of clones, 93% detected once. This clone was seen only a few times. The J segment lost 0 bases and the V segment lost 2 bases, leaving 7 bases of the junction unmatched. CDR3 size: 17 residues. In germline, CDR1 is MNHEY, CDR2 SMNVEV (reference sequence). Specimen: CD8+ T cells from peripheral blood mononuclear cells, collected in the second trimester of pregnancy. V gene TRBV27 combines with J gene TRBJ2-1; 7 bases line up with TRBD2. The clonotype comes from a female donor with multiple sclerosis, enrolled in a pregnancy study. The CDR3 protein is CASSLDWGLSSYNEQFF. The CDR3 DNA is TGTGCCAGCAGTTTAGACTGGGGACTAAGCTCCTACAATGAGCAGTTCTTC.